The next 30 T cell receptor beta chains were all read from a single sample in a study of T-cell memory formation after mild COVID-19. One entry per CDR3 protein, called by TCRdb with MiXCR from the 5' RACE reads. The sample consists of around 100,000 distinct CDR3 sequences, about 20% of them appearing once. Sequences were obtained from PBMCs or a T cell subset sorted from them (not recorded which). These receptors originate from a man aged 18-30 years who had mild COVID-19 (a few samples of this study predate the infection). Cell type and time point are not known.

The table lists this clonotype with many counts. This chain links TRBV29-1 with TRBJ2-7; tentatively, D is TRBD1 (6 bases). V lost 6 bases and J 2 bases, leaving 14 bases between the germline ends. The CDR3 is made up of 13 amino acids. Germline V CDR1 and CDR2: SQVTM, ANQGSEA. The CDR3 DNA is TGCAGCGTGGCAAGGGACAACACCTACGAGCAGTACTTC. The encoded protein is CSVARDNTYEQYF.

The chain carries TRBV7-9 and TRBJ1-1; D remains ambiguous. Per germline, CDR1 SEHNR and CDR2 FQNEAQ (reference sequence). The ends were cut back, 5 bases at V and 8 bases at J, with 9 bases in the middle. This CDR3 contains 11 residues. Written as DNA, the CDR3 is TGTGCCAGCAGCGACGGGATGGAAGCTTTCTTT. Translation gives CASSDGMEAFF.

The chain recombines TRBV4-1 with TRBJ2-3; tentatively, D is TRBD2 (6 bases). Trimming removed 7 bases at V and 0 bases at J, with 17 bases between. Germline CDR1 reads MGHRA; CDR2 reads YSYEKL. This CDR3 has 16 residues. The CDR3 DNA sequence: TGCGCCAGCACCGCCAGATGGCGGGGCAGCACAGATACGCAGTATTTT. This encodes CASTARWRGSTDTQYF.

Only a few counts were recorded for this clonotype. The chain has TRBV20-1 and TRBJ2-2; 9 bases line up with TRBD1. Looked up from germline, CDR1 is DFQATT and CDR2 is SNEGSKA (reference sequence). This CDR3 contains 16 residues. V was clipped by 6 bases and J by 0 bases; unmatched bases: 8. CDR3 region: CSAQSGQGANTGELFF. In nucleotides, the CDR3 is TGCAGTGCGCAATCGGGACAGGGCGCGAACACCGGGGAGCTGTTTTTT.

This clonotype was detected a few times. The CDR3 loop is CASSQLQGAAEAFF. CDR3 DNA sequence: TGCGCCAGCAGCCAATTACAGGGGGCAGCTGAAGCTTTCTTT. The V gene is TRBV4-1, the J gene TRBJ1-1; 9 bases are a match to TRBD1. CDR3 length equals 14 residues. Looked up from germline, CDR1 is MGHRA and CDR2 is YSYEKL. V shed 2 bases and J 6 bases; nucleotides not matched to a gene: 4.

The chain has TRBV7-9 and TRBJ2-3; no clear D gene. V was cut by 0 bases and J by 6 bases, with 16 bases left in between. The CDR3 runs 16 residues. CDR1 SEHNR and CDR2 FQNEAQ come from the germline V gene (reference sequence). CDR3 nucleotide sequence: TGTGCCAGCAGCTTAGCTACGGGTCCGGGTCCGGATACGCAGTATTTT. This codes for CASSLATGPGPDTQYF.

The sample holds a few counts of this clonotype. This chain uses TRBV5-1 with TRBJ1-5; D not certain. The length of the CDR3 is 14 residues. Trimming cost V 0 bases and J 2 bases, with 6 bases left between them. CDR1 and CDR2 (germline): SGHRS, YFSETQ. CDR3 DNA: TGCGCCAGCAGCTTGGGGGCCGGCAATCAGCCCCAGCATTTT. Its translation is CASSLGAGNQPQHF.

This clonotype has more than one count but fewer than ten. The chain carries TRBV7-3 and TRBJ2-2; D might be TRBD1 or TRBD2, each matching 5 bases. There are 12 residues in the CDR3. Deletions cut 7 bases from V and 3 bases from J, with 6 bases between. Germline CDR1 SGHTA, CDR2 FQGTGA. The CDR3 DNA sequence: TGTGCCAGCATGGGGGACACCGGGGAGCTGTTTTTT. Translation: CASMGDTGELFF.

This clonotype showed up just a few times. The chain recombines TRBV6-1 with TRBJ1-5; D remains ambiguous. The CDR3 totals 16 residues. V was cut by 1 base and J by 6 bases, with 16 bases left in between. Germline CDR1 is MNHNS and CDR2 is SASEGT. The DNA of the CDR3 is TGTGCCAGCAGTGAAGGGGTAGGGTTGTGGGGTCAGCCCCAGCATTTT. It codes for CASSEGVGLWGQPQHF.

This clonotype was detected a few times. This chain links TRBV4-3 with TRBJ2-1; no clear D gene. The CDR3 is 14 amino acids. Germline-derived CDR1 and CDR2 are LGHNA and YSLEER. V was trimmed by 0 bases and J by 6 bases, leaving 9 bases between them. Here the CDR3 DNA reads TGCGCCAGCAGCCAAGAGCGGACGGGCAATGAGCAGTTCTTC. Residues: CASSQERTGNEQFF.

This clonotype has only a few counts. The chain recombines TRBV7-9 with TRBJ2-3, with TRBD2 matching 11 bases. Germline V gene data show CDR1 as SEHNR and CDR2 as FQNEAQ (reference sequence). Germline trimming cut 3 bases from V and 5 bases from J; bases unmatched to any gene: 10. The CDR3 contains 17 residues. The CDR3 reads CASSFARLAGSVDTQYF. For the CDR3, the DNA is TGTGCCAGCAGCTTCGCTAGACTAGCGGGGTCGGTAGATACGCAGTATTTT.

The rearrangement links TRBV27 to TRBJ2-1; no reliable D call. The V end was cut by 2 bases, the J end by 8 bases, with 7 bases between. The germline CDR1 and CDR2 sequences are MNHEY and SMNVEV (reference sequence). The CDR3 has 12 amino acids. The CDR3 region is CASSLGFDEQFF. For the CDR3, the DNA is TGTGCCAGCAGTTTAGGGTTCGATGAGCAGTTCTTC.

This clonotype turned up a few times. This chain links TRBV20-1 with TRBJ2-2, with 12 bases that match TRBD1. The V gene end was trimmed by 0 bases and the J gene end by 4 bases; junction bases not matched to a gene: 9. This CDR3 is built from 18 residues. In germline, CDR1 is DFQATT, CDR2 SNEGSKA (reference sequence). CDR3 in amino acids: CSARDFSGQGASTGELFF. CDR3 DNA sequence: TGCAGTGCTAGAGACTTCTCGGGACAGGGGGCAAGCACCGGGGAGCTGTTTTTT.

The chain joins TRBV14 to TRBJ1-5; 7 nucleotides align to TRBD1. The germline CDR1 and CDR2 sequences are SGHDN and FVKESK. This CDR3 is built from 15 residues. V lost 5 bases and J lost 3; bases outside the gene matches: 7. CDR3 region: CASSDRRGTNQPQHF. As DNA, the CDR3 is TGTGCCAGCAGCGACCGCAGGGGGACCAATCAGCCCCAGCATTTT. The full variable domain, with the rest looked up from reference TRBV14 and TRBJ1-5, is EAGVTQFPSHSVIEKGQTVTLRCDPISGHDNLYWYRRVMGKEIKFLLHFVKESKQDESGMPNNRFLAERTGGTYSTLKVQPAELEDSGVYFCASSDRRGTNQPQHFGDGTRLSIL.

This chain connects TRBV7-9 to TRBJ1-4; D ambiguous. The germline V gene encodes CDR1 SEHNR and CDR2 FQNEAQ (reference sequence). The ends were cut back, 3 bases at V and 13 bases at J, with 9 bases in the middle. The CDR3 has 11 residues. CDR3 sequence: CASSLSGTLFF. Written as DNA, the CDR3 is TGTGCCAGCAGCTTGAGTGGAACACTGTTTTTT.

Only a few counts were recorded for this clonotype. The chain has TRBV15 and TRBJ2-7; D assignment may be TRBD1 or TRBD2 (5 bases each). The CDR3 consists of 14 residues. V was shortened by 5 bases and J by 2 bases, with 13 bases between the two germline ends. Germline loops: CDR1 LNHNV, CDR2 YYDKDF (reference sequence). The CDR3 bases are TGTGCCACCAGCCCGGGGCGGTCCGCCTACGAGCAGTACTTC. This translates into CATSPGRSAYEQYF.

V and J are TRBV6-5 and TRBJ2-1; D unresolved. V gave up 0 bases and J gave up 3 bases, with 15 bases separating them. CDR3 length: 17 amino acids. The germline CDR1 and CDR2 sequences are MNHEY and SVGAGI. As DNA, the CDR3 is TGTGCCAGCAGTTACTCCCCCGGGCAGAACCTCTACAATGAGCAGTTCTTC. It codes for CASSYSPGQNLYNEQFF.

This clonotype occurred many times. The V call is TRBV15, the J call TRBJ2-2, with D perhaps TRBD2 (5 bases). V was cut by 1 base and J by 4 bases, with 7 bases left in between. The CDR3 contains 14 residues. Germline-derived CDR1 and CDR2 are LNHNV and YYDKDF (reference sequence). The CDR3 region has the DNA TGTGCCACCAGCAGAGGTCGGGGCACCGGGGAGCTGTTTTTT. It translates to CATSRGRGTGELFF. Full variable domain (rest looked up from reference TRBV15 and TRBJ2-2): DAMVIQNPRYQVTQFGKPVTLSCSQTLNHNVMYWYQQKSSQAPKLLFHYYDKDFNNEADTPDNFQSRRPNTSFCFLDIRSPGLGDTAMYLCATSRGRGTGELFFGEGSRLTVL.

In DNA, the CDR3 is TGCAGTGCCGCGGGGACTATGGGTCCTACGCAGTATTTT. Its translation is CSAAGTMGPTQYF. The chain recombines TRBV20-1 with TRBJ2-3, with TRBD2 matching over 7 bases. The ends lost 6 bases at V and 8 bases at J; junction bases unmatched: 11. Germline values: CDR1 DFQATT, CDR2 SNEGSKA (reference sequence). This CDR3 has 13 residues.

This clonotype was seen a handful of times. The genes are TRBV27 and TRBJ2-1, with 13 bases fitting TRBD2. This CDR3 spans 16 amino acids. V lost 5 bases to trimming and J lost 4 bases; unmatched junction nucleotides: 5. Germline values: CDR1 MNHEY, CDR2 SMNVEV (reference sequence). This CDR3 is CASSPWTSGGYNEQFF. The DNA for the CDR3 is TGTGCCAGCAGTCCTTGGACTAGCGGGGGATACAATGAGCAGTTCTTC.

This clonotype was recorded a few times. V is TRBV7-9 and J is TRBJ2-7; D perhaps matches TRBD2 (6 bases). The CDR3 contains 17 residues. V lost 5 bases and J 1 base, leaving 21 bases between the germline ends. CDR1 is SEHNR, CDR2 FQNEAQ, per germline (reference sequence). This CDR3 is CASSHEWGGDPSYEQYF. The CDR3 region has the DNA TGTGCCAGCAGCCATGAGTGGGGCGGGGACCCATCCTACGAGCAGTACTTC.

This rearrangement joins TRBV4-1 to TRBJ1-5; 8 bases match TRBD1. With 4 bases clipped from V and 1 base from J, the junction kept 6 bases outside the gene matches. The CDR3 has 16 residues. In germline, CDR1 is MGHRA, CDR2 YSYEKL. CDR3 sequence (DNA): TGCGCCAGCAGCCTGCGACAGGGGACCAGCAATCAGCCCCAGCATTTT. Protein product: CASSLRQGTSNQPQHF.

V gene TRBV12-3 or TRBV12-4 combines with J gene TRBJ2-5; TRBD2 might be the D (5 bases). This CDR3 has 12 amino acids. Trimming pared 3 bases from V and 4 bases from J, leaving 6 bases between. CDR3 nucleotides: TGTGCCAGCAGTTTCCGGGGAGAGACCCAGTACTTC. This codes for CASSFRGETQYF.

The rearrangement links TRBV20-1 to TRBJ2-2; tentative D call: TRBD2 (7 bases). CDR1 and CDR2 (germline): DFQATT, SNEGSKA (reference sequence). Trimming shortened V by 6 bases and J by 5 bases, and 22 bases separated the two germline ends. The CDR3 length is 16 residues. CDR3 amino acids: CSARSLTGGRTGELFF. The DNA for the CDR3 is TGCAGTGCCCGGAGTCTAACGGGGGGCAGAACCGGGGAGCTGTTTTTT.

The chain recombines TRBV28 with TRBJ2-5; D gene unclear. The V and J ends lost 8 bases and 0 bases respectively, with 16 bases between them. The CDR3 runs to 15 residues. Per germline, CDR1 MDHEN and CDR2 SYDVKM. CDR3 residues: CASSPRSIDQETQYF. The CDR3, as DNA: TGTGCCAGCTCCCCCAGGTCGATCGACCAAGAGACCCAGTACTTC.

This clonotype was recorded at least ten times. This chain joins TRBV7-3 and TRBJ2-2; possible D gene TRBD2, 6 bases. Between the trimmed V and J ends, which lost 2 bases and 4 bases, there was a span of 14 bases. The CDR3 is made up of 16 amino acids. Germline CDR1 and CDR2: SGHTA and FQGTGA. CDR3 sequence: CASSLSAGSGTGELFF. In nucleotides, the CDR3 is TGTGCCAGCAGCTTATCAGCCGGGAGTGGCACCGGGGAGCTGTTTTTT.

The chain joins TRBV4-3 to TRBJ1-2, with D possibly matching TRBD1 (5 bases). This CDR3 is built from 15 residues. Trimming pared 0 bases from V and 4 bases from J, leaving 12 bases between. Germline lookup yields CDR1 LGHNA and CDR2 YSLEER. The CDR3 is CASSQDREGSYGYTF. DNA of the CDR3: TGCGCCAGCAGCCAAGACAGGGAAGGCTCCTATGGCTACACCTTC.

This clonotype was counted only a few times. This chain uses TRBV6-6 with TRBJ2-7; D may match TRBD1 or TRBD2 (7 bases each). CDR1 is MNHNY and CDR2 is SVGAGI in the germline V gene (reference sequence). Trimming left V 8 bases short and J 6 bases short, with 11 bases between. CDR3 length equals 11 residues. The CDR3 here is CASGEGAEQYV. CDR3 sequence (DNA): TGTGCCAGCGGGGAGGGGGCCGAGCAGTACGTC.

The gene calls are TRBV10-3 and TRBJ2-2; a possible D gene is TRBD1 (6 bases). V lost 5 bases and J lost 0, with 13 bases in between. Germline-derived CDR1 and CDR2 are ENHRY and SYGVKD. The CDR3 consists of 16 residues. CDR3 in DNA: TGTGCCATCAGTTGGGTAGGGGACACGAACACCGGGGAGCTGTTTTTT. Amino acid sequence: CAISWVGDTNTGELFF.

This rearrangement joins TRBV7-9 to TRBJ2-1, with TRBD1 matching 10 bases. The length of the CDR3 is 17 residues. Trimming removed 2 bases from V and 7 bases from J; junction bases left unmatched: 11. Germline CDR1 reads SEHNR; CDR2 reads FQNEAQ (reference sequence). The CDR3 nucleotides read TGTGCCAGCAGCTTAACGTACTTAGGACAGGGGGAGAATGAGCAGTTCTTC. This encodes CASSLTYLGQGENEQFF.